This is a list of T cell receptor beta chains from one sample in a study of post-analysis software for immune sequencing data. MiXCR was run by TCRdb on the PCR reads, yielding one entry per CDR3 protein. The table records approximately 770,000 distinct CDR3 sequences, 40% to 55% of them present only once. What was sequenced was blood. Source of these receptors: a girl aged 10 to 17 with multiple sclerosis. Each CDR3 is given with its conserved first and last residue. Each record gives: D gene, clone size, V gene, J gene, CDR3 DNA, CDR3 protein. A D gene is named only where the DNA matches it firmly. Only part of the rows carry a size: once, few, many, or a class if the clone is expanded.

D: TRBD2
size: NA
V: TRBV20-1
J: TRBJ2-3
DNA: TGCAGTGCTAGCGCCAGCGGGGCGCGGGGTACGCAGTATTTT
CDR3: CSASASGARGTQYF

D: TRBD1
size: few
V: TRBV6-5
J: TRBJ2-5
DNA: TGTGCCAGCAGCCCAACACAGGGGGAATTCTACGGGCAGTACTTC
CDR3: CASSPTQGEFYGQYF

D: TRBD1
size: NA
V: TRBV6-5
J: TRBJ2-7
DNA: TGTGCCAGCAGTTACTCCGGGACAGGCCTTTACGAGCAGTACTTC
CDR3: CASSYSGTGLYEQYF

D: TRBD1
size: few
V: TRBV27
J: TRBJ2-5
DNA: TGTGCCAGCAGTCCCCCCTTGACAGGGGGAGTAGAGACCCAGTACTTC
CDR3: CASSPPLTGGVETQYF

D: NA
size: NA
V: TRBV6-1
J: TRBJ1-1
DNA: TGTGCCAGCAGTGAAATCACAGGTGAAGCTTTCTTT
CDR3: CASSEITGEAFF

D: NA
size: NA
V: TRBV6-2/TRBV6-3
J: TRBJ1-1
DNA: TGTGCCAGCACTTCCCTCGGGCAGGCGGACACTGAAGCTTTCTTT
CDR3: CASTSLGQADTEAFF

D: TRBD2
size: NA
V: TRBV20-1
J: TRBJ2-5
DNA: TGCAGTGCTACTCAGCGGGGGCGGGAGACCCAGTACTTC
CDR3: CSATQRGRETQYF

D: TRBD2
size: NA
V: TRBV20-1
J: TRBJ2-7
DNA: TGCAGTGCTCTTTCTAGCGGGAGGTCTTACAATGAGCAGTACTTC
CDR3: CSALSSGRSYNEQYF

D: TRBD1
size: NA
V: TRBV18
J: TRBJ2-1
DNA: TGTGCCAGCTCACCACGAGTGACAGGGAAAATTCTTCCTTACAATGAGCAGTTCTTC
CDR3: CASSPRVTGKILPYNEQFF

D: TRBD2
size: NA
V: TRBV5-1
J: TRBJ2-7
DNA: TGCGCCAGCAGCATACTAGCGGGAGCCTCCTACGAGCAGTACTTC
CDR3: CASSILAGASYEQYF

D: TRBD2
size: NA
V: TRBV7-9
J: TRBJ2-1
DNA: TGTGCCAGCATTGGGGGATCACTAGCGTTGAACAATGAGCAGTTCTTC
CDR3: CASIGGSLALNNEQFF

D: NA
size: NA
V: TRBV7-6
J: TRBJ1-4
DNA: TGTGCCAGCAGTTCGACAGGCGTTAATGAAAAACTGTTTTTT
CDR3: CASSSTGVNEKLFF

D: NA
size: NA
V: TRBV7-9
J: TRBJ2-1
DNA: TGTGCCAGCAGCTCGCGGACCCAACCTTACAATGAGCAGTTCTTC
CDR3: CASSSRTQPYNEQFF

D: TRBD2
size: NA
V: TRBV7-9
J: TRBJ2-4
DNA: TGTGCCAGCAGCTCCCTAGGGGTTAGCGGGAATCGAACCTACGGGCAGTACTTC
CDR3: CASSSLGVSGNRTYGQYF

D: NA
size: few
V: TRBV7-9
J: TRBJ1-2
DNA: TGTGCCAGCAGCCCGAGGGTTGCAGGGGCTTATGGCTACACCTTC
CDR3: CASSPRVAGAYGYTF

D: NA
size: NA
V: TRBV5-1
J: TRBJ1-1
DNA: TGCGCCAGCAGCTTGGAGTGGGATGGCACTGAAGCTTTCTTT
CDR3: CASSLEWDGTEAFF

D: TRBD2
size: NA
V: TRBV4-1
J: TRBJ2-3
DNA: TGCGCCAGCAGCCAAGATTTCCTAGCGGGAGGGTTGAGCACAGATACGCAGTATTTT
CDR3: CASSQDFLAGGLSTDTQYF

D: TRBD2
size: NA
V: TRBV11-2
J: TRBJ2-3
DNA: TGTGCCAGCAGCTTTACGGGACTAGCGGGATTTGATACGCAGTATTTT
CDR3: CASSFTGLAGFDTQYF

D: NA
size: NA
V: TRBV7-8
J: TRBJ2-7
DNA: TGTGCCAGCAGCGCACGGACGGTCTCCTACGAGCAGTACTTC
CDR3: CASSARTVSYEQYF

D: TRBD2
size: NA
V: TRBV6-5
J: TRBJ2-7
DNA: TGTGCCAGCAAGGTCCTCGGGACTACAACCGACGAGCAGTACTTC
CDR3: CASKVLGTTTDEQYF

D: NA
size: NA
V: TRBV7-9
J: TRBJ1-2
DNA: TGTGCCAGCAGTGAGGGACGGAGAGGGGGGTATGGCTACACCTTC
CDR3: CASSEGRRGGYGYTF

D: NA
size: NA
V: TRBV20-1
J: TRBJ2-5
DNA: TGCAGTGCTAGCTTCACTCGGCCCGTCGGGACCCAGTACTTC
CDR3: CSASFTRPVGTQYF

D: NA
size: few
V: TRBV4-3
J: TRBJ2-3
DNA: TGCGCCAGCAGCCAAGATGGGGCGGACCCCACAGATACGCAGTATTTT
CDR3: CASSQDGADPTDTQYF

D: TRBD2
size: NA
V: TRBV6-5
J: TRBJ2-5
DNA: TGTGCCAGCAGACGACTAGCGGGACAAGAGACCCAGTACTTC
CDR3: CASRRLAGQETQYF

D: TRBD2
size: few
V: TRBV12-3/TRBV12-4
J: TRBJ2-3
DNA: TGTGCCAGCAGTTTCGCGGGAGGGTACACAGATACGCAGTATTTT
CDR3: CASSFAGGYTDTQYF

D: NA
size: few
V: TRBV20-1
J: TRBJ2-5
DNA: TGCAGTGCTACCGGTTGGCTAGCTCATTTAGAGACCCAGTACTTC
CDR3: CSATGWLAHLETQYF

D: TRBD1
size: few
V: TRBV10-3
J: TRBJ2-3
DNA: TGTGCCATCAGTGAGGACAGGGAGACAGATACGCAGTATTTT
CDR3: CAISEDRETDTQYF

D: NA
size: NA
V: TRBV28
J: TRBJ2-1
DNA: TGTGCCAGCAGTTTACCGAGCAAGCTTACGCAGTTCTTC
CDR3: CASSLPSKLTQFF

D: NA
size: few
V: TRBV2
J: TRBJ1-2
DNA: TGTGCCAGCAGTGAGGCGCCTAACTATGGCTACACCTTC
CDR3: CASSEAPNYGYTF

D: TRBD2
size: NA
V: TRBV11-2
J: TRBJ2-7
DNA: TGTGCCAGCAGCTTAGCGGGACTAGCGGGAGGGTACTACTCCTACGAGCAGTACTTC
CDR3: CASSLAGLAGGYYSYEQYF

D: TRBD2
size: NA
V: TRBV27
J: TRBJ2-1
DNA: TGTGCCAGCAGTTTCGGGGCTAGCGGGAGGGCCGGTGAGCAGTTCTTC
CDR3: CASSFGASGRAGEQFF

D: TRBD1
size: NA
V: TRBV6-6
J: TRBJ1-2
DNA: TGTGCCAGCGACGGAAAACAGGGGCAGAGGGGCTACACCTTC
CDR3: CASDGKQGQRGYTF

D: NA
size: NA
V: TRBV10-3
J: TRBJ2-7
DNA: TGTGCCATCAGGATATCACAGGCCTACGAGCAGTACTTC
CDR3: CAIRISQAYEQYF

D: NA
size: few
V: TRBV18
J: TRBJ2-6
DNA: TGTGCCAGCCAGGACGGCTCTGGGGCCAACGTCCTGACTTTC
CDR3: CASQDGSGANVLTF

D: NA
size: few
V: TRBV4-2
J: TRBJ2-7
DNA: TGTGCCAGCAGCCAAGAAAGGGGCAGGAGTTACGAGCAGTACTTC
CDR3: CASSQERGRSYEQYF

D: TRBD1
size: NA
V: TRBV7-9
J: TRBJ2-1
DNA: TGTGCCAGCAGCCCCGCCAGGGGGCTGGGAAATGAGCAGTTCTTC
CDR3: CASSPARGLGNEQFF

D: NA
size: many
V: TRBV7-2
J: TRBJ2-1
DNA: TGTGCCAGCAGCTTACAGGGATACAATGAGCAGTTCTTC
CDR3: CASSLQGYNEQFF

D: TRBD2
size: NA
V: TRBV4-2
J: TRBJ2-1
DNA: TGTGCCAGCAGCCCGGTAGCGTGGGAGGGCCGCTACAATGAGCAGTTCTTC
CDR3: CASSPVAWEGRYNEQFF

D: TRBD1
size: NA
V: TRBV11-2
J: TRBJ2-5
DNA: TGTGCCAGCAGCTTAGGTGGGACAGGACAAGAGACCCAGTACTTC
CDR3: CASSLGGTGQETQYF